This T cell receptor (beta chain) came from a study of shared clonotypes between healthy human individuals. Study-wide points: Since donors were few, the genetic and exposure-history diversity represented was limited.

Trimming shortened V by 4 bases and J by 3 bases, and 11 bases separated the two germline ends. Germline CDR1 and CDR2: SGHDT and YYEEEE. CDR3 length equals 14 residues. In the naive CD8 group, cells lacked CD45RO and were positively selected for CCR7, so terminally differentiated effector memory CD45RA+ cells were left out. Deep was the level at which the assay was run. Only in-frame clones appear in the TCRdb table, and some are missing; sequencing was by immunoSEQ multiplex PCR. The repertoire holds around 2.1 million clones, with under 95% as singletons. As regards this clone: Antigen unknown.

Sequenced: naive CD8+ T cells from PBMCs. The chain is built from TRBV5-6 and TRBJ1-5; no clear D gene. This TCR was sampled from a man in his late teens or twenties in good health. Some clones in this sample may be carry-over from other donors' samples. In DNA, the CDR3 is TGTGCCAGCAGCCTTTGGACGGACAATCAGCCCCAGCATTTT. Translating gives CASSLWTDNQPQHF.